Listed here are 24 T cell receptor beta chains from one sample, sequenced in a study of CD4 T cells in relation to SARS-CoV-2 and coronaviruses. The method was immunoSEQ multiplex PCR; TCRdb's version includes in-frame clones alone and lacks a portion of them. The data contain around 16,000 clones, about 77% of them singletons. CD4+ T cells from unexposed donors were obtained before the COVID-19 pandemic (2011-2018). CD4+ T cells were isolated from the cells after 10 days of culture. No antigen has been identified for these receptors. Sequences were obtained from CD4+ T cells from PBMCs, cultured in vitro. The receptor source for this set is a human donor in good health.

The V call is TRBV3-1 (or the pseudogene TRBV3-2), the J call TRBJ1-2; D gene ambiguous. Germline V lookup: CDR1 LGHDT, CDR2 YNNKEL (reference sequence). This CDR3 contains 14 residues. V dropped 0 bases and J dropped 8 bases, with 13 bases sitting between them. CDR3 sequence (DNA): TGTGCCAGCAGCCAAGATTTTCGTCAGCTAGGCTACACCTTC. Amino acids: CASSQDFRQLGYTF.

This clone is a singleton in its sample. The chain is built from TRBV9 and TRBJ2-1, with 7 bases identical to TRBD2. This CDR3 is built from 18 residues. The germline V gene has CDR1 SGDLS and CDR2 YYNGEE. V lost 0 bases, J lost 0 bases, and 9 bases stayed unmatched. The CDR3 DNA is TGTGCCAGCAGCGTAGCGGGGGGAGGGGAGAGCTCCTACAATGAGCAGTTCTTC. As protein: CASSVAGGGESSYNEQFF.

This chain uses TRBV7-9 with TRBJ1-6, with D unresolved. CDR3 size: 15 residues. V was shortened by 1 base and J by 0 bases, with 4 bases between the two germline ends. CDR1 and CDR2 from the germline V gene are SEHNR and FQNEAQ (reference sequence). This CDR3 is CASSLVSSYNSPLHF. The CDR3 region has the DNA TGTGCCAGCAGCTTAGTCAGCTCCTATAATTCACCCCTCCACTTT.

This chain connects TRBV6-5 to TRBJ1-6, with D hard to call. Trimming took 2 bases from V and 7 from J, leaving 6 bases between them. CDR1 MNHEY and CDR2 SVGAGI come from the germline V gene. The CDR3 is 13 amino acids. DNA of the CDR3: TGTGCCAGCAGTTACGATCTGAATTCACCCCTCCACTTT. This gives the protein CASSYDLNSPLHF.

V is TRBV6-6 and J is TRBJ1-1; 9 nucleotides agree with TRBD1. Unmatched junction bases numbered 5, after V lost 5 bases and J lost 1 base. CDR3 size: 15 residues. Germline V gene data show CDR1 as MNHNY and CDR2 as SVGAGI (reference sequence). The CDR3 DNA reads TGTGCCAGCAGTCAGGGACAGGGCGAGAACACTGAAGCTTTCTTT. Translating it yields CASSQGQGENTEAFF.

The rearrangement uses TRBV2 and TRBJ2-7; D is possibly TRBD1 (6 bases). Germline values: CDR1 SNHLY, CDR2 FYNNEI. This CDR3 is built from 13 residues. Trimming pared 7 bases from V and 5 bases from J, leaving 15 bases between. The CDR3 sequence is CASNTFSGDEQYF. The DNA of the CDR3 is TGTGCCAGCAACACGTTTTCAGGGGACGAGCAGTACTTC.

This sequence joins TRBV4-1 and TRBJ2-1, with 10 bases lining up with TRBD2. With 1 base clipped from V and 5 bases from J, the junction kept 11 bases outside the gene matches. The CDR3 loop spans 18 amino acids. From germline, CDR1 is MGHRA and CDR2 YSYEKL. The CDR3 DNA reads as TGCGCCAGCAGCCAAGCGGGCGCCGGGACTAGCGTAAACAATGAGCAGTTCTTC. It specifies CASSQAGAGTSVNNEQFF.

Details on this clone: At the DNA level, this CDR3 is encoded by other sequences in the same sample as well. This chain uses TRBV5-1 with TRBJ2-7, with 10 bases fitting TRBD1. This CDR3 is 15 amino acids long. Per the germline V gene, CDR1 is SGHRS and CDR2 is YFSETQ. The V gene end was trimmed by 4 bases and the J gene end by 4 bases; junction bases not matched to a gene: 8. In nucleotides, the CDR3 is TGCGCCAGCAGCCCCCGACAGGGGGCATCGTACGAGCAGTACTTC. Amino acids: CASSPRQGASYEQYF.

V is TRBV6-2 or TRBV6-3 and J is TRBJ1-5, with D unclear. The CDR3 consists of 16 residues. The ends were cut back, 5 bases at V and 0 bases at J, with 14 bases in the middle. Germline V lookup: CDR1 MNHEY, CDR2 SVGEGT. CDR3 bases: TGTGCCAGCAGTAACGGAATCACTTATAGCAATCAGCCCCAGCATTTT. Protein: CASSNGITYSNQPQHF.

The chain couples TRBV5-1 to TRBJ2-3; 11 bases are a match to TRBD2. Unmatched junction bases numbered 12, after V lost 5 bases and J lost 4 bases. The CDR3 sequence is 17 residues long. The germline V gene has CDR1 SGHRS and CDR2 YFSETQ. The CDR3 sequence is CASSFTSASGRSDTQYF. In DNA form, the CDR3 reads TGCGCCAGCAGTTTCACCTCGGCTAGCGGGAGGTCAGATACGCAGTATTTT.

This chain uses TRBV7-2 with TRBJ2-1; D is possibly TRBD2 (5 bases). Trimming left V 5 bases short and J 2 bases short, with 13 bases between. The CDR3 is 15 amino acids. The germline V gene encodes CDR1 SGHTA and CDR2 FQGNSA. The CDR3 region has the DNA TGTGCCAGCAGCCTATCGGGAATAACCTACAATGAGCAGTTCTTC. Translated, it gives CASSLSGITYNEQFF.

The rearrangement links TRBV7-9 to TRBJ2-5, with 12 positions matching TRBD2. The CDR3 runs to 18 residues. The trim removed 5 bases at V and 4 bases at J, leaving 14 bases unmatched. The V gene's germline CDR1 is SEHNR and CDR2 FQNEAQ (reference sequence). CDR3 protein: CASSPLRLAGDWGETQYF. CDR3 DNA sequence: TGTGCCAGCAGCCCCCTAAGACTAGCGGGAGATTGGGGAGAGACCCAGTACTTC.

A few counts support this clone. CDR3 nucleotides: TGTGCCAGTCCCGGGGGGGGTGGTGAGCAGTTCTTC. It translates to CASPGGGGEQFF. V and J are TRBV2 and TRBJ2-1; 8 positions match TRBD2. The CDR3 contains 12 residues. The junction had 7 bases not matched to a gene; V was cut back by 9 bases and J by 9 bases. CDR1 and CDR2 (germline): SNHLY, FYNNEI.

The chain employs TRBV19 and TRBJ2-1, with TRBD2 as a possible D gene (6 bases). This CDR3 contains 15 residues. Trimming cost V 5 bases and J 5 bases, with 16 bases left between them. Germline V CDR1 and CDR2: LNHDA, SQIVND (reference sequence). Here the CDR3 DNA reads TGTGCCAGTAGTCAAAGCGGGTTTCCTAACAATGAGCAGTTCTTC. Its protein product is CASSQSGFPNNEQFF.

The chain has TRBV6-4 and TRBJ2-6; D remains unclear. This CDR3 spans 15 amino acids. The V end was cut by 0 bases, the J end by 1 base, with 4 bases between. Per germline, CDR1 MRHNA and CDR2 SNTAGT. The CDR3 nucleotides are TGTGCCAGCAGTGACTCTAAATCTGGGGCCAACGTCCTGACTTTC. This sequence encodes CASSDSKSGANVLTF.

The chain couples TRBV2 to TRBJ1-6; a weak D match, TRBD1 (6 bases). Germline V gives CDR1 SNHLY, CDR2 FYNNEI. This CDR3 has 15 amino acids. Trimming stripped 7 bases from V and 8 bases from J, with 18 bases between. The CDR3 DNA is TGTGCCAGCATCCGGGGGGGGGCCAAGCATTCACCCCTCCACTTT. It is translated as CASIRGGAKHSPLHF.

This rearrangement joins TRBV7-9 to TRBJ1-3, with a weak D call TRBD1 (6 bases). V shed 9 bases and J shed 0 bases, with 12 bases lying between them. Germline V gene lookup returns CDR1 SEHNR and CDR2 FQNEAQ (reference sequence). The CDR3 is 14 residues long. The DNA for the CDR3 is TGTGCCAGTTCTGGGACACGCTCTGGAAACACCATATATTTT. This encodes CASSGTRSGNTIYF.

The chain links TRBV19 to TRBJ2-3, with 12 bases matching TRBD2. This CDR3 region has 16 residues. Per the germline V gene, CDR1 is LNHDA and CDR2 is SQIVND (reference sequence). Unmatched junction bases numbered 11, after V lost 5 bases and J lost 8 bases. The CDR3 reads CASSSTSGRSYGTQYF. CDR3 DNA sequence: TGTGCCAGTAGTTCGACTAGCGGGAGATCTTACGGTACGCAGTATTTT.

CDR3 bases: TGTGCCAGTAGTAAATCTCCCCTGCGAATCTCCTACAATGAGCAGTTCTTC. This encodes CASSKSPLRISYNEQFF. The rearrangement joins TRBV19 to TRBJ2-1; no clear D. Trimming pared 4 bases from V and 0 bases from J, leaving 16 bases between. CDR1 is LNHDA and CDR2 is SQIVND in the germline V gene (reference sequence). There are 17 residues in the CDR3.

This clone was observed a few times. This sequence joins TRBV28 and TRBJ2-1; 8 bases are shared with TRBD2. The V and J ends lost 2 bases and 4 bases, in that order; junction bases with no gene match: 10. CDR1 and CDR2 (germline): MDHEN, SYDVKM. This CDR3 has 17 amino acids. The DNA of the CDR3 is TGTGCCAGCAGTTTAATGGAAACGGGAGGGCCTTACAATGAGCAGTTCTTC. Protein: CASSLMETGGPYNEQFF.

V and J are TRBV5-1 and TRBJ2-4; TRBD1 might be the D (5 bases). Germline V gene sequence: CDR1 SGHRS, CDR2 YFSETQ. V lost 0 bases and J lost 4, with 8 bases in between. This CDR3 region has 14 residues. In nucleotides, the CDR3 is TGCGCCAGCAGCTTGGACAGGATGAAAAACATTCAGTACTTC. This codes for CASSLDRMKNIQYF.

The rearrangement uses TRBV19 and TRBJ1-2; D gene unclear. This CDR3 is built from 20 residues. Trimming took 3 bases from V and 2 from J, leaving 28 bases between them. Germline V lookup: CDR1 LNHDA, CDR2 SQIVND (reference sequence). The CDR3 bases are TGTGCCAGTAGTATCCCACGTACAGTGGATAGGCTTCACCGGAACTATGGCTACACCTTC. It encodes CASSIPRTVDRLHRNYGYTF.

The rearrangement links TRBV9 to TRBJ2-3; TRBD2 is a possible D gene (6 bases). Trimming cost V 4 bases and J 2 bases, with 8 bases left between them. This CDR3 comprises 13 residues. Looked up from germline, CDR1 is SGDLS and CDR2 is YYNGEE. CDR3 nucleotide sequence: TGTGCCAGCAGCTGGGACTCCACAGATACGCAGTATTTT. Translated: CASSWDSTDTQYF.

The chain couples TRBV10-1 to TRBJ1-6; D not certain. Trimming cost V 6 bases and J 10 bases, with 13 bases left between them. CDR3 length: 13 residues. The germline gives CDR1 WNHNN, CDR2 SYGVQD (reference sequence). CDR3 sequence: CASSALGDSPLHF. CDR3 coding DNA: TGCGCCAGCAGCGCCCTGGGAGACTCACCCCTCCACTTT.